This TCR beta chain emerged from a study of T cell responses to AZD1222 COVID-19 vaccine (dated by TCRdb to the early 2020s). General notes on the study: Because spike-specific TCR depth and breadth did not differ between the two schedules, AZD1222 recipients who got a second dose at roughly 4 weeks were pooled with those who got a second dose at roughly 12 weeks. A total of under 250 trial participants underwent TCR sequencing, of whom under 220 had received two doses of AZD1222 and some 25 had received two doses of the MenACWY control vaccine. Trial participants were enrolled into age subgroups of 18-55, 56-69 and 70-plus years, which contained 148, 28 and 57 TCR-sequenced participants, respectively. What the authors observed across the whole study: The 56-69-year group was small, and its depth increase did not reach significance, likely because of low power. Participants were mostly white British and included more females than males, and it was suggested by the authors that clonal diversity may have been underestimated. The whole spike protein was spanned by vaccine-associated CD4 TCRs, and dominant responses were seen in regions 160-218 and 743-854. Conclusions about previously exposed vaccinees are limited because only five to seven AZD1222 recipients were SARS-CoV-2 seropositive at baseline. A significant rise in spike-specific TCR breadth and depth was observed after two AZD1222 doses relative to day 0 and relative to MenACWY recipients. Reportedly, close to half of the unique spike-specific TCRs recognized epitopes lying outside the regions that are mutated in the B.1.351 and B.1.1.7 variants. Because no day 14 peak-response samples were available, repertoires were characterized only after the peak T cell response.

The label giving this sample's time point can be read as: baseline before first vaccination. Samples from vaccinated people were obtained from the UK trials COV001 and COV002, which included a single-blind randomized controlled phase 2/3 trial of AZD1222 (ChAdOx1 nCoV-19) in healthy adults. Trial participant PBMC samples were collected at day 0 and day 28 after the second dose for TCRbeta chain sequencing. In regard to this clone: Its target antigen remains unknown. Base qualities are not at hand, and no much larger clone is one base apart.

The CDR3 runs 15 residues from the cysteine to the phenylalanine. The only DNA kept is the CDR3, 45 bases in frame from the first base. V drops 1 base and J drops 8 bases, leaving 12 bases in between. From a lookup of the germline V gene (reference sequence), CDR1 and CDR2 are SEHNR and FQNEAQ. The CDR3 regions of human TCRbeta chains were analyzed by immunosequencing. The source study handled its data this way. Repertoire TCRs were checked for matches against a reference library of SARS-CoV-2-specific TCRs that had been generated using the MIRA antigen-specificity platform. Breadth was defined as the fraction of unique TCRs that were SARS-CoV-2-associated, and depth was defined as the fraction of total T cells that were SARS-CoV-2-associated. Using the MIRA data, every spike-specific TCR was mapped to the spike region that the TCR reacted to and assigned to either a CD4 or a CD8 class. Log10-transformed breadth and depth values were compared by one-way ANOVA with Sidak's multiple comparisons tests. TCRdb mirrors the immuneACCESS table, restricted to in-frame sequences. Some clones are absent from its copies; in checked studies, under half trace to an unresolved V gene, and the reason for the others is unknown. V and J calls and clone size are copied from that table; D and trimming were computed from the DNA. This sample lists 100,000 to 150,000 clones; roughly 90% were detected once. Under 1.5% of the sample is held by the ten biggest clonotypes.

The sequencing here drew on peripheral blood, taken on day 0 of AZD1222 vaccination. Here the chain combines TRBV7-9 and TRBJ1-6, with TRBD1 perhaps the D gene, on 6 matching bases. The sequence was obtained from an adult in good health. The bases are TGTGCCAGCAGCTTAGGCAGGACAGCAGATTCACCCCTCCACTTT. It encodes CASSLGRTADSPLHF.